Detailed here is one TCR beta chain. Its antigen is not known. Sequencing was performed with immunoSEQ multiplex PCR; in TCRdb, only in-frame clones are kept and a portion is missing. The top ten hold about 7.5% of the sample, which has about 92,000 clones, roughly nine tenths seen once. The record originates from a study of T cell responses to AZD1222 COVID-19 vaccine. Points from the study as a whole: At 160-218 and 743-854, vaccine-associated CD4 TCRs were dominant, and they spanned spike.

This CDR3 region has 15 residues. This receptor was obtained from an adult in good health. This specimen consisted of peripheral blood, obtained on day 0 of AZD1222 vaccination. V is TRBV12-1 and J is TRBJ2-7. TRBV12-1 is a known pseudogene. In DNA, the CDR3 is TGTGCCAGCAGCCCCCCTGGCAGGGACCCCTACGAGCAGTACTTC. Protein product: CASSPPGRDPYEQYF.